A single sample is the source of the 22 T cell receptor beta chains below, sequenced in a study of blood T cell repertoires in COVID-19. Only in-frame clones appear in the TCRdb table, and some are missing; sequencing was by immunoSEQ multiplex PCR. The repertoire holds 200,000 to 250,000 clones, with roughly 81% as singletons. Input material: peripheral blood. All receptors derive from a woman between 50 and 59 years old with active or convalescent COVID-19.

In its sample, this clone was seen once. The chain has TRBV5-6 and TRBJ2-3; TRBD2 might be the D (5 bases). The CDR3 is made up of 14 amino acids. V lost 2 bases and J 6 bases, leaving 13 bases between the germline ends. The germline V gene encodes CDR1 SGHDT and CDR2 YYEEEE. CDR3 nucleotides: TGTGCCAGCAGCTTAGGGCTAGCAACGGATACGCAGTATTTT. Its protein is CASSLGLATDTQYF.

V usage is TRBV5-4 and J usage is TRBJ2-1; D may be TRBD2 (6 bases). V lost 0 bases and J 0 bases, leaving 16 bases between the germline ends. The CDR3 consists of 18 residues. The germline V gene has CDR1 SGHNT and CDR2 YYREEE (reference sequence). The CDR3 bases are TGTGCCAGCAGCTTGGTCTCGGGTGGGAGGAGCTCCTACAATGAGCAGTTCTTC. It translates to CASSLVSGGRSSYNEQFF.

The chain carries TRBV6-6 and TRBJ2-5, with TRBD1 as a possible D gene (5 bases). CDR1 and CDR2 from the germline V gene are MNHNY and SVGAGI (reference sequence). Trimming removed 5 bases from V and 6 bases from J, with 10 bases in between. This CDR3 is built from 12 residues. CDR3 coding DNA: TGTGCCAGCAGTGGGGCCAGCCAGACCCAGTACTTC. Translated: CASSGASQTQYF.

The rearrangement uses TRBV5-1 and TRBJ1-6; possible D gene TRBD1, 6 bases. The CDR3 sequence is 15 residues long. The germline gives CDR1 SGHRS, CDR2 YFSETQ. V was trimmed by 3 bases and J by 5 bases, leaving 12 bases between them. CDR3 coding DNA: TGCGCCAGCAGCTATGGACAGAAAAATAATTCACCCCTCCACTTT. Amino acids: CASSYGQKNNSPLHF.

The rearrangement joins TRBV29-1 to TRBJ1-2, with 9 bases identical to TRBD1. The CDR3 consists of 15 residues. Germline V gene data show CDR1 as SQVTM and CDR2 as ANQGSEA. V lost 6 bases and J lost 4; bases outside the gene matches: 12. The CDR3 here is CSVASGTGRTYGYTF. The CDR3 nucleotides read TGCAGCGTCGCCTCCGGGACAGGGCGGACCTATGGCTACACCTTC.

This chain uses TRBV23-1 with TRBJ1-5; 7 bases match TRBD1. TRBV23-1 is an ORF for which the function is uncertain. The CDR3 length is 16 residues. V was clipped by 9 bases and J by 10 bases; unmatched bases: 21. CDR3: CASSDPGGPLDQPQHF. The CDR3 DNA is TGCGCCAGTTCCGACCCAGGGGGTCCCTTGGACCAACCCCAGCATTTT.

The J gene is TRBJ2-2, the V gene TRBV29-1, with 8 bases fitting TRBD1. The ends lost 3 bases at V and 2 bases at J; junction bases unmatched: 2. CDR3 length: 14 amino acids. Germline V lookup: CDR1 SQVTM, CDR2 ANQGSEA. CDR3 in amino acids: CSVDRGRNTGELFF. The CDR3 DNA is TGCAGCGTTGACAGGGGGCGTAACACCGGGGAGCTGTTTTTT.

V gene TRBV18 combines with J gene TRBJ2-1, with 7 bases fitting TRBD1. The CDR3 sequence is 16 residues long. From germline, CDR1 is KGHSH and CDR2 LQKENI. The trim removed 5 bases at V and 6 bases at J, leaving 13 bases unmatched. CDR3 protein: CASSALRTGAVNEQFF. Here the CDR3 DNA reads TGTGCCAGCTCAGCACTTAGGACAGGCGCCGTCAATGAGCAGTTCTTC.

V gene TRBV6-5 combines with J gene TRBJ2-1; 7 bases match TRBD1. Germline lookup yields CDR1 MNHEY and CDR2 SVGAGI. With V trimmed by 7 bases and J by 7 bases, 10 bases remained unmatched. This CDR3 has 14 residues. The CDR3 DNA follows: TGTGCCAGCACTATATGGGACAGAGGAAATGAGCAGTTCTTC. It encodes CASTIWDRGNEQFF.

The chain links TRBV6-4 to TRBJ1-2; 9 bases agree with TRBD1. The CDR3 length is 17 residues. CDR1 is MRHNA and CDR2 is SNTAGT in the germline V gene. V dropped 0 bases and J dropped 4; count of bases not matched to a gene: 9. The DNA of the CDR3 is TGTGCCAGCAGTGACTCGAAAGGGACAGGGAGCTCCTATGGCTACACCTTC. It encodes CASSDSKGTGSSYGYTF.

The chain links TRBV29-1 to TRBJ2-7; TRBD1 might be the D (6 bases). Trimming took 4 bases from V and 2 from J, leaving 9 bases between them. The CDR3 is 12 amino acids. The germline gives CDR1 SQVTM, CDR2 ANQGSEA. The CDR3 sequence is CSVVRGTYEQYF. CDR3 coding DNA: TGCAGCGTTGTGAGGGGGACCTACGAGCAGTACTTC.

This rearrangement joins TRBV12-3 or TRBV12-4 to TRBJ2-5; D is ambiguous. Between the trimmed V and J ends, which lost 6 bases and 5 bases, there was a span of 10 bases. There are 12 residues in the CDR3. The CDR3 spells CASRSPRETQYF. CDR3 sequence (DNA): TGTGCCAGCAGGTCCCCGAGGGAGACCCAGTACTTC.

This clone is a singleton in its sample. The rearrangement uses TRBV18 and TRBJ1-2; no firm D call. The CDR3 is 15 residues long. Germline loops: CDR1 KGHSH, CDR2 LQKENI. Deletions cut 2 bases from V and 3 bases from J, with 13 bases between. In DNA, the CDR3 is TGTGCCAGCTCACCAATGGGAATAGCGGACTATGGCTACACCTTC. It codes for CASSPMGIADYGYTF.

This chain connects TRBV7-2 to TRBJ1-1; D remains unclear. Trimming removed 3 bases at V and 5 bases at J, with 10 bases between. The CDR3 covers 13 residues. Germline V CDR1 and CDR2: SGHTA, FQGNSA. CDR3 in amino acids: CASSFSPQTEAFF. In DNA form, the CDR3 reads TGTGCCAGCAGCTTTTCCCCCCAAACTGAAGCTTTCTTT.

The chain employs TRBV29-1 and TRBJ2-7; 7 nucleotides line up with TRBD1. Trimming took 4 bases from V and 4 from J; bases not matched to a gene: 10. Germline V gene lookup returns CDR1 SQVTM and CDR2 ANQGSEA. The CDR3 covers 14 residues. The CDR3 bases are TGCAGCGTTGCAAAACAGGGGATCGGTTACGAGCAGTACTTC. This codes for CSVAKQGIGYEQYF.

This clone is a singleton in its sample. The rearrangement uses TRBV7-9 and TRBJ1-2; a possible D gene is TRBD1 (5 bases). The length of the CDR3 is 17 residues. Trimming took 1 base from V and 1 from J, leaving 16 bases between them. The germline V gene encodes CDR1 SEHNR and CDR2 FQNEAQ (reference sequence). CDR3 DNA sequence: TGTGCCAGCAGCTTAGTAAGGACAACCCTCGTTAACTATGGCTACACCTTC. Protein: CASSLVRTTLVNYGYTF.

The sample holds one count of this clone. V gene TRBV3-1 (or the pseudogene TRBV3-2) combines with J gene TRBJ1-6, with TRBD1 matching over 8 bases. The CDR3 runs to 14 residues. The V segment lost 7 bases and the J segment 10 bases; nucleotides outside the gene matches: 9. Germline values: CDR1 LGHDT, CDR2 YNNKEL (reference sequence). DNA of the CDR3: TGTGCCAGCATGACGCAGGGGGCTAGATCACCCCTCCACTTT. Amino acids: CASMTQGARSPLHF.

The V and J genes are TRBV2 and TRBJ1-2; D is unresolved. CDR3 length: 13 amino acids. V lost 7 bases and J lost 3, with 12 bases in between. From germline, CDR1 is SNHLY and CDR2 FYNNEI. CDR3: CASNVETHYGYTF. The CDR3 DNA reads as TGTGCCAGCAATGTGGAGACGCACTATGGCTACACCTTC.

This clone was detected once. This sequence joins TRBV9 and TRBJ2-4, with D possibly TRBD2 on 6 matching bases. V shed 3 bases and J shed 9 bases, with 19 bases lying between them. The CDR3 loop spans 15 amino acids. CDR1 and CDR2 (germline): SGDLS, YYNGEE. The CDR3 loop is CASSEPPGLSPIQYF. CDR3 DNA: TGTGCCAGCAGCGAGCCACCGGGACTCTCGCCCATTCAGTACTTC.

The V gene is TRBV7-9, the J gene TRBJ1-2; TRBD1 might be the D (5 bases). There are 15 residues in the CDR3. Germline V lookup: CDR1 SEHNR, CDR2 FQNEAQ (reference sequence). V dropped 4 bases and J dropped 0 bases, with 12 bases sitting between them. The CDR3 loop reads CASSSTKGTNYGYTF. The CDR3 nucleotides read TGTGCCAGCAGCTCGACGAAGGGGACTAACTATGGCTACACCTTC.

The chain couples TRBV19 to TRBJ2-1; tentatively, D is TRBD1 (6 bases). From germline, CDR1 is LNHDA and CDR2 SQIVND (reference sequence). CDR3 length: 14 residues. V shed 6 bases and J shed 4 bases, with 13 bases lying between them. CDR3 DNA sequence: TGTGCCAGTAGCACTACAGGGATATACAATGAGCAGTTCTTC. Its protein is CASSTTGIYNEQFF.

V and J are TRBV20-1 and TRBJ2-3; unclear D gene. V lost 4 bases to trimming and J lost 4 bases, with 6 bases between them. Germline values: CDR1 DFQATT, CDR2 SNEGSKA (reference sequence). The CDR3 is 11 amino acids. CDR3 in amino acids: CSATQSDTQYF. CDR3 coding DNA: TGCAGTGCTACCCAATCAGATACGCAGTATTTT.